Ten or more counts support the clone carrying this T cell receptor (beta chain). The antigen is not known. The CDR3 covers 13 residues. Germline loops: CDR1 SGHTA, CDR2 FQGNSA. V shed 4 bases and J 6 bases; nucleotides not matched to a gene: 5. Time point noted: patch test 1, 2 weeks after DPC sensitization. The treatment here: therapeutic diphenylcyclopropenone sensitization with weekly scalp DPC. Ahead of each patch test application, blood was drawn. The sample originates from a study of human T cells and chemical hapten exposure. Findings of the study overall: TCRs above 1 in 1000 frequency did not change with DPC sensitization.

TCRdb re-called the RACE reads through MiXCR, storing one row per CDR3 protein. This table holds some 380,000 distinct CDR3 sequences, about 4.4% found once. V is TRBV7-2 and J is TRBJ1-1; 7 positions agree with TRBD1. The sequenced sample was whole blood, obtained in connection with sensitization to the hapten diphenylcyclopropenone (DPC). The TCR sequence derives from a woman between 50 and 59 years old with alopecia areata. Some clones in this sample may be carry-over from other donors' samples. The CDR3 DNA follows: TGTGCCAGCAGCTCAGACAGGGCGGCTGAAGCTTTCTTT. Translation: CASSSDRAAEAFF.